Listed below are T cell receptor beta chains from one sample, sequenced in a study of blood T cell repertoires in COVID-19. The table came from immunoSEQ multiplex PCR; TCRdb's copy has only in-frame clones and leaves some out. The sample shows approximately 240,000 clones, 75% to 85% of them seen only once. The sample taken for sequencing was peripheral blood. These receptors were taken from a human donor in a cohort sampled during active COVID-19. Both conserved end residues are trimmed from each CDR3. Clone size, where shown, is once, few, many, or a class for clones that have expanded.

v_gene	abundance	CDR3aa
TRBV3-1/TRBV3-2	few	ASSQDLPSGISGELF
TRBV10-1	.	ASSNTGGSYNEQF
TRBV5-1	.	ASSLGTETDTQY
TRBV20-1	.	SASGGSSYNEQF
TRBV19	few	ASRVGGSNQPQH
TRBV5-4	.	ASSRQGNPHEQY
TRBV7-3	.	ASSLGTDQETQY
TRBV27	.	ASSFSGGRGYT
TRBV11-1	.	ASSLVGRLYEQY
TRBV7-9	.	ASSFFQGEKLF
TRBV5-4	once	ASSLGLQETQY
TRBV12-3/TRBV12-4	.	ASSRDGYEQY
TRBV6-5	.	ASWDRGLGNTIY
TRBV5-1	.	ASSWGQSQETQY
TRBV30	.	AWSVRRVNQPQH
TRBV3-1/TRBV3-2	.	ASSQRPRGVGDTQY
TRBV28	.	ASREFGRAGVGETQY
TRBV6-5	once	ASSYGGQNSGNTIY
TRBV5-1	few	ASRRELAELRGNEQF
TRBV7-2	.	ASSYEGLFQETQY
TRBV7-2	once	ASSLYSANTGELF
TRBV28	few	ASSLWTAGTGDTQY
TRBV18	.	ASSPGQGGTYEQY
TRBV18	once	ASSPQSASGAVVLY
TRBV29-1	many	SVVEQGPREQY
TRBV29-1	.	SVARGSTEAF
TRBV15	.	ATSRGTGRSSYNEQF
TRBV4-1	.	ASSLKPGYTDTQY
TRBV5-4	.	ASSGTPGQGSYEQY
TRBV5-6	once	ASSPGQGIGTGELF
TRBV6-5	.	ASSYTSGSEQY
TRBV7-6	.	ASSLVGRPSYNEQF
TRBV6-5	.	ASSSLGTADTEAF
TRBV5-4	.	ASSFGGENTIY
TRBV2	.	ASGGGGNQPQH
TRBV7-9	.	ASSPSGTDTQY
TRBV28	.	ASRYTGGSNQPQH
TRBV5-1	few	ASSPGGGTQY
TRBV10-3	.	AISATGESNTGELF
TRBV5-1	.	ASSLGGGNNQPQH
TRBV3-1/TRBV3-2	.	ASSYSGGSYEQY
TRBV18	.	ASSPEPDGLYGYT
TRBV4-2	many	ASSQENARGSSGNTIY
TRBV28	few	ASSGHRGQEGQPQH